This T cell receptor (beta chain) was identified in a study of a mutant IDH1 vaccine in newly diagnosed glioma. Study in general: Previous care, which was radiotherapy, temozolomide, or both, most often involved both. Broader study findings: Whatever changes occurred in top peripheral T cell clonotypes seemed unrelated to pseudoprogression. Vaccination elicited immune responses in roughly 93% of patients.

A remark on this clone: The target antigen is unknown.

TCRdb's table, derived via immunoSEQ multiplex PCR, lists solely in-frame clones and lacks some. This sample has 70,000 to 90,000 clones, with over 75% found just once. Indicated time point: week 23, last vaccination. Mutant IDH1 20-mer peptide, at 300 ug, made up each vaccine dose, with topical imiquimod. Germline CDR1 and CDR2: LNHDA and SQIVND (reference sequence). V was shortened by 5 bases and J by 4 bases, with 11 bases between the two germline ends. The CDR3 is made up of 13 amino acids. The sequenced sample was PBMCs, obtained from a glioma patient whose treatment included an IDH1 peptide vaccine. The chain employs TRBV19 and TRBJ1-1, with a tentative D call TRBD1 (5 bases). This clonotype originated in a man between 25 and 39 years old with glioma. Some clones in this sample may be carry-over from other donors' samples. As DNA, the CDR3 is TGTGCCAGTAGTGTCGGCGGGGGCACTGAAGCTTTCTTT. It codes for CASSVGGGTEAFF.